The 22 T cell receptor beta chains below come from one sample, sequenced in a study of cytomegalovirus exposure and HLA in healthy donors. PCR employed 60 Vbeta and 13 Jbeta primers. Here immunoSEQ multiplex PCR was the method, and the copy in TCRdb shows in-frame clones only, minus some. In the table there are 89,000 or so clones, about 80% of which are singletons. Sequenced material: PBMCs. The receptors come from a man in his late teens or twenties in good health and CMV-seropositive.

This clone was counted only a few times. V gene TRBV7-6 combines with J gene TRBJ2-3; 12 bases fit TRBD2. Germline lookup yields CDR1 SGHVS and CDR2 FNYEAQ. V dropped 5 bases and J dropped 8; count of bases not matched to a gene: 5. The CDR3 length is 14 residues. This chain's CDR3 is CASSPTSGGGTQYF. The CDR3 coding sequence is TGTGCCAGCAGCCCGACTAGCGGGGGAGGTACGCAGTATTTT. Variable domain in full (rest from reference TRBV7-6 and TRBJ2-3): GAGVSQSPRYKVTKRGQDVALRCDPISGHVSLYWYRQALGQGPEFLTYFNYEAQQDKSGLPNDRFSAERPEGSISTLTIQRTEQRDSAMYRCASSPTSGGGTQYFGPGTRLTVL.

This clone was counted a few times. The chain carries TRBV7-9 and TRBJ1-4, with D hard to call. The CDR3 loop spans 11 amino acids. CDR1 is SEHNR, CDR2 FQNEAQ, per germline (reference sequence). V dropped 8 bases and J dropped 4 bases, with 5 bases sitting between them. The DNA for the CDR3 is TGTGCCAGCCGGGATAATGAAAAACTGTTTTTT. It yields the protein CASRDNEKLFF.

The chain combines TRBV28 with TRBJ1-1, with D unresolved. The CDR3 loop spans 14 amino acids. The V end lost 3 bases, the J end lost 5 bases, and 13 bases lay between the germline ends. Germline-derived CDR1 and CDR2 are MDHEN and SYDVKM. CDR3 nucleotide sequence: TGTGCCAGCAGTTTCTCTGGCGGGGTAACTGAAGCTTTCTTT. Translated: CASSFSGGVTEAFF.

This clone was seen a handful of times. In nucleotides, the CDR3 is TGTGCCAGCAGCCAGGGACAGGGCGATTACGAGCAGTACTTC. This sequence encodes CASSQGQGDYEQYF. The chain combines TRBV4-2 with TRBJ2-7; 9 bases match TRBD1. The CDR3 spans 14 residues. CDR1 is LGHNA, CDR2 YNFKEQ, per germline. Losses at the gene ends were 3 bases for V and 4 bases for J; bases not matched to a gene: 4.

The J gene is TRBJ2-3, the V gene TRBV7-3; D is possibly TRBD1 (5 bases). This CDR3 comprises 13 residues. Germline V gene data show CDR1 as SGHTA and CDR2 as FQGTGA. V was pared by 3 bases and J by 1 base, with 5 bases between. This chain's CDR3 is CASSLGRTDTQYF. For the CDR3, the DNA is TGTGCCAGCAGCTTGGGGCGCACAGATACGCAGTATTTT. The complete variable domain, with remaining parts taken from reference TRBV7-3 and TRBJ2-3, reads GAGVSQTPSNKVTEKGKYVELRCDPISGHTALYWYRQSLGQGPEFLIYFQGTGAADDSGLPNDRFFAVRPEGSVSTLKIQRTERGDSAVYLCASSLGRTDTQYFGPGTRLTVL.

The genes are TRBV30 and TRBJ1-3, with 7 bases fitting TRBD1. Germline V lookup: CDR1 GTSNPN, CDR2 SVGIG (reference sequence). Germline trimming cut 2 bases from V and 0 bases from J; bases unmatched to any gene: 4. The CDR3 runs to 15 residues. The CDR3 reads CAWSTDRNSGNTIYF. CDR3 DNA: TGTGCCTGGAGTACGGACAGGAACTCTGGAAACACCATATATTTT.

This chain connects TRBV2 to TRBJ2-1; TRBD2 matches 8 bases. Per germline, CDR1 SNHLY and CDR2 FYNNEI. After removal of 7 bases from V and 4 bases from J, the junction contained 9 bases not matched to a gene. The CDR3 is 15 residues long. The CDR3 reads CASNTGGDIYNEQFF. CDR3 DNA: TGTGCCAGCAACACCGGGGGGGACATATACAATGAGCAGTTCTTC.

This rearrangement joins TRBV2 to TRBJ2-5; 13 nucleotides agree with TRBD2. CDR3 length equals 18 residues. J lost 0 bases, V lost 4 bases, and 8 bases had no gene match. The germline V gene encodes CDR1 SNHLY and CDR2 FYNNEI. This CDR3 is CASSGGRGLAGYQETQYF. CDR3 sequence (DNA): TGTGCCAGCAGTGGGGGGAGGGGACTAGCGGGGTACCAAGAGACCCAGTACTTC.

The rearrangement uses TRBV11-2 and TRBJ2-1, with D possibly being TRBD2 (6 bases). This CDR3 has 13 amino acids. V lost 4 bases and J 8 bases, leaving 12 bases between the germline ends. Germline CDR1 SGHAT, CDR2 FQNNGV. The CDR3: CASSSSGGYEQFF. The DNA of the CDR3 is TGTGCCAGCAGCTCGTCCGGGGGTTATGAGCAGTTCTTC. Filled out from reference TRBV11-2 and TRBJ2-1, the complete variable domain reads EAGVAQSPRYKIIEKRQSVAFWCNPISGHATLYWYQQILGQGPKLLIQFQNNGVVDDSQLPKDRFSAERLKGVDSTLKIQPAKLEDSAVYLCASSSSGGYEQFFGPGTRLTVL.

CDR3 bases: TGTGCCAGCTCGAGAGGGAAGAGCAATCAGCCCCAGCATTTT. Translated: CASSRGKSNQPQHF. The chain is built from TRBV18 and TRBJ1-5, with D hard to call. V lost 6 bases and J 1 base, leaving 10 bases between the germline ends. The V gene's germline CDR1 is KGHSH and CDR2 LQKENI. CDR3 length equals 14 residues.

This rearrangement joins TRBV28 to TRBJ2-1, with D unresolved. The V gene lost 2 bases and the J gene lost 7 bases, with 9 bases spanning the gap. The CDR3 has 13 residues. Germline V gene sequence: CDR1 MDHEN, CDR2 SYDVKM. CDR3 bases: TGTGCCAGCAGTTTAGAGGTGCCTAATGAGCAGTTCTTC. Its translation is CASSLEVPNEQFF.

The chain carries TRBV4-1 and TRBJ1-3, with TRBD1 as a possible D gene (5 bases). The CDR3 has 17 residues. Germline V gives CDR1 MGHRA, CDR2 YSYEKL. Trimming stripped 2 bases from V and 0 bases from J, with 14 bases between. For the CDR3, the DNA is TGCGCCAGCAGCCAATCCCCCGACAGCTACTCTGGAAACACCATATATTTT. This sequence encodes CASSQSPDSYSGNTIYF.

This clone was seen more than once but under ten times. This chain uses TRBV28 with TRBJ1-2, with 8 bases matching TRBD1. Germline values: CDR1 MDHEN, CDR2 SYDVKM. J was trimmed by 8 bases and V by 5 bases; bases with no gene match: 16. The CDR3 is 16 residues long. The DNA for the CDR3 is TGTGCCAGCAGTCGTCCTCCCCCTCAGGGGGCGGGCGGCTACACCTTC. It yields the protein CASSRPPPQGAGGYTF.

This sequence joins TRBV29-1 and TRBJ2-1; 10 bases map to TRBD2. This CDR3 region has 18 residues. V was clipped by 6 bases and J by 0 bases; unmatched bases: 14. Per germline, CDR1 SQVTM and CDR2 ANQGSEA. The DNA for the CDR3 is TGCAGCGTGTTAGGAGTAGCGGGGGGTCTAAGCTCCTACAATGAGCAGTTCTTC. Amino acids: CSVLGVAGGLSSYNEQFF.

This clone is a singleton in its sample. This chain joins TRBV7-6 and TRBJ2-7; D may be TRBD2 (7 bases). This CDR3 comprises 15 residues. Germline V gene sequence: CDR1 SGHVS, CDR2 FNYEAQ. V was cut by 1 base and J by 2 bases, with 12 bases left in between. CDR3 loop: CASSLETGGPYEQYF. The CDR3 bases are TGTGCCAGCAGCTTAGAAACGGGGGGCCCCTACGAGCAGTACTTC.

J is TRBJ2-5 and V is TRBV4-1; maybe TRBD2 (6 bases). The germline CDR1 and CDR2 sequences are MGHRA and YSYEKL. This CDR3 has 15 residues. V dropped 3 bases and J dropped 1 base, with 12 bases sitting between them. The DNA of the CDR3 is TGCGCCAGCAGCCAGCTGGGACTGATCCAAGAGACCCAGTACTTC. Amino acid sequence: CASSQLGLIQETQYF.

The chain recombines TRBV7-9 with TRBJ1-4, with 9 bases identical to TRBD1. CDR3 length: 16 residues. Looked up from germline, CDR1 is SEHNR and CDR2 is FQNEAQ (reference sequence). V was pared by 3 bases and J by 4 bases, with 6 bases of the junction left unmatched. The CDR3 region is CASSFSGQGINEKLFF. DNA for the CDR3: TGTGCCAGCAGCTTCTCGGGACAGGGAATTAATGAAAAACTGTTTTTT.

This clone was found a few times. CDR3 nucleotides: TGTGCCAGCAGCTTGGGAGGGATCGAGACCCAGTACTTC. It is translated as CASSLGGIETQYF. The rearrangement joins TRBV5-6 to TRBJ2-5; D is perhaps TRBD2 (5 bases). Germline lookup yields CDR1 SGHDT and CDR2 YYEEEE. Deletions cut 0 bases from V and 5 bases from J, with 8 bases between. CDR3 length: 13 residues. Combining the CDR3 with reference TRBV5-6 and TRBJ2-5 gives the whole variable domain DAGVTQSPTHLIKTRGQQVTLRCSPKSGHDTVSWYQQALGQGPQFIFQYYEEEERQRGNFPDRFSGHQFPNYSSELNVNALLLGDSALYLCASSLGGIETQYFGPGTRLLVL.

J is TRBJ2-3 and V is TRBV6-1, with D possibly being TRBD2 (5 bases). CDR1 and CDR2 (germline): MNHNS, SASEGT. Trimming removed 3 bases from V and 2 bases from J, with 12 bases in between. This CDR3 has 15 amino acids. In nucleotides, the CDR3 is TGTGCCAGCAGTGATTTAGCGCATCCCACAGATACGCAGTATTTT. Amino acid sequence: CASSDLAHPTDTQYF.

V is TRBV6-1 and J is TRBJ2-5; D is unresolved. This CDR3 spans 14 amino acids. V lost 2 bases, J lost 5 bases, and 12 bases lay in between. Germline CDR1 and CDR2: MNHNS and SASEGT. This CDR3 is CASSEFPGLETQYF. In DNA, the CDR3 is TGTGCCAGCAGTGAATTTCCGGGTTTGGAGACCCAGTACTTC.

The chain employs TRBV28 and TRBJ2-3; the D is unclear. The CDR3 sequence is 15 residues long. The V end lost 5 bases, the J end lost 3 bases, and 15 bases lay between the germline ends. CDR1 and CDR2 from the germline V gene are MDHEN and SYDVKM. The CDR3 bases are TGTGCCAGCAGTCCGGGTGAGACCATGACAGATACGCAGTATTTT. Its protein product is CASSPGETMTDTQYF.

This chain connects TRBV6-5 to TRBJ2-5, with 8 nucleotides matching TRBD2. CDR3 length equals 14 residues. CDR1 is MNHEY, CDR2 SVGAGI, per germline. The V segment lost 3 bases and the J segment 0 bases; nucleotides outside the gene matches: 0. This chain's CDR3 is CASSYSGDQETQYF. The DNA for the CDR3 is TGTGCCAGCAGTTATAGCGGGGACCAAGAGACCCAGTACTTC.